The present T cell receptor beta chain was sequenced within a study of blood T cell repertoires in COVID-19. Across the study: Specimens from acute and convalescent COVID-19 originated in the United States, Italy and Spain.

Per the study methods: Reference gene primers were amplified, and this amplification served to estimate nucleated cell counts. This table comes from immunoSEQ multiplex PCR, and its TCRdb copy is limited to in-frame clones, with some not included. V, J and clone size are those of that table, while D and trimming were read from the DNA. The sample holds 90,000 to 100,000 clones, around 80% seen once. The origin of this receptor is a man in his 70s with acute or convalescent COVID-19. Sequenced input: peripheral blood.

The CDR3 here is CASKLAGGPTSYEQYF. DNA for the CDR3: TGTGCCAGCAAACTAGCGGGAGGCCCTACGTCCTACGAGCAGTACTTC. The chain links TRBV27 to TRBJ2-7, with 12 bases matching TRBD2. Losses at the gene ends were 7 bases for V and 1 base for J; bases not matched to a gene: 8. The CDR3 consists of 16 residues. Germline loops: CDR1 MNHEY, CDR2 SMNVEV (reference sequence).